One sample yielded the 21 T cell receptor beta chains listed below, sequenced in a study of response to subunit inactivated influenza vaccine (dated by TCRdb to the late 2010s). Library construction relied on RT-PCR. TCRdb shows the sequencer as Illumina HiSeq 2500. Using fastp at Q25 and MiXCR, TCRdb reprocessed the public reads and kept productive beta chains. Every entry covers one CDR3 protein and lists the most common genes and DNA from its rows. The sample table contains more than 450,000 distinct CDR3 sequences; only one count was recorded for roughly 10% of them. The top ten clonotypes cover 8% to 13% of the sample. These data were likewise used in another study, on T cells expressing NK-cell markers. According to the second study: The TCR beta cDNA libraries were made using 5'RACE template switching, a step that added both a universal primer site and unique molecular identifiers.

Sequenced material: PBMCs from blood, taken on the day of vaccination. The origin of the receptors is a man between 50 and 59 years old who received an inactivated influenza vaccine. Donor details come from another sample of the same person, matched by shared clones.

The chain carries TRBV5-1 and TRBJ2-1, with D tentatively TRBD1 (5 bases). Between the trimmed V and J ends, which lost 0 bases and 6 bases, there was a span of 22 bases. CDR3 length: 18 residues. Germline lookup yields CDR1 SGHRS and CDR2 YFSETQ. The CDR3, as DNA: TGCGCCAGCAGCTTGGCCCTCTCTCAGGGCTACTTTGTCAATGAGCAGTTCTTC. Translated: CASSLALSQGYFVNEQFF.

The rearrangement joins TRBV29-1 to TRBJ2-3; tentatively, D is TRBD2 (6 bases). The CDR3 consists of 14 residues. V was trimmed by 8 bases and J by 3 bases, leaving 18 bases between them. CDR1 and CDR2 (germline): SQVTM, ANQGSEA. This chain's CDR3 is CSTGEAAVTDTQYF. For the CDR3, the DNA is TGCAGCACTGGGGAGGCGGCAGTGACAGATACGCAGTATTTT.

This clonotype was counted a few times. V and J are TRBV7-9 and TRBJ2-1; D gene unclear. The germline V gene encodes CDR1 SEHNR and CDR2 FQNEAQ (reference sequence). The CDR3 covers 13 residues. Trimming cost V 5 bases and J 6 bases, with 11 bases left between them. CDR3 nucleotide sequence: TGTGCCAGCAGCCCCTCGGGTAGCAATGAGCAGTTCTTC. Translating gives CASSPSGSNEQFF.

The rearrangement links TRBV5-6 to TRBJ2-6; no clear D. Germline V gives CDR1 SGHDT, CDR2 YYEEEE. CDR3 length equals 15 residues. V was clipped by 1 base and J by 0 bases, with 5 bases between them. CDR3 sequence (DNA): TGTGCCAGCAGCTTGAAAGACTCTGGGGCCAACGTCCTGACTTTC. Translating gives CASSLKDSGANVLTF.

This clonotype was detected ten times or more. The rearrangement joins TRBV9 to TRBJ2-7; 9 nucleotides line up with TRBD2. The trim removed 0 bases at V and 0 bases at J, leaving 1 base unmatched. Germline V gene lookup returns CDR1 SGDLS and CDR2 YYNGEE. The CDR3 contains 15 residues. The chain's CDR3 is CASSVAAGGSYEQYF. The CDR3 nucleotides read TGTGCCAGCAGCGTAGCAGCGGGAGGCTCCTACGAGCAGTACTTC.

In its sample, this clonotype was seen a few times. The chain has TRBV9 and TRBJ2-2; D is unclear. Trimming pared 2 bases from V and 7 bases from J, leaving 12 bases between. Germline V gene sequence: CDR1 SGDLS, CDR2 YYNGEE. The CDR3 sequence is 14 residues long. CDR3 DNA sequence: TGTGCCAGCAGCGTCTACGGTGATCACGGGGAGCTGTTTTTT. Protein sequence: CASSVYGDHGELFF.

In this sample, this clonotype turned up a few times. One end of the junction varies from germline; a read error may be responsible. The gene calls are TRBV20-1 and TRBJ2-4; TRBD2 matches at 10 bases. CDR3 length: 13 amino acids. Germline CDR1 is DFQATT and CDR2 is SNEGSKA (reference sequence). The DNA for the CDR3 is TGCAGTGCTAGAGATCGAGGTCAGCGGGAGGGCCTCTTC. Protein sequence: CSARDRGQREGLF.

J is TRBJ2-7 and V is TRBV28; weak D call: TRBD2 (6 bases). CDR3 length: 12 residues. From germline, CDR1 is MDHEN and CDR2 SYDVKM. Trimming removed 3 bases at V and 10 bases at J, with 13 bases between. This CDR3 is CASSFYRAGQYF. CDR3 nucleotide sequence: TGTGCCAGCAGTTTTTATCGCGCGGGACAGTACTTC.

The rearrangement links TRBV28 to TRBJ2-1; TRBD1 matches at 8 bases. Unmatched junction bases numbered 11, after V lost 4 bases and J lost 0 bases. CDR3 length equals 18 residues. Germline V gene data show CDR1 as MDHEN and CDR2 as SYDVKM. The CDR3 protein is CASSSIRTGLSSYNEQFF. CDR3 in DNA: TGTGCCAGCAGTTCAATTAGGACAGGGCTTAGCTCCTACAATGAGCAGTTCTTC.

The CDR3 nucleotides are TGTGCCAGCAGTTCCCCGGGACTAGCGGGATTAGAAGATACGCAGTATTTT. It is translated as CASSSPGLAGLEDTQYF. The chain joins TRBV28 to TRBJ2-3; TRBD2 matches 13 bases. The germline V gene encodes CDR1 MDHEN and CDR2 SYDVKM. Germline trimming cut 4 bases from V and 5 bases from J; bases unmatched to any gene: 9. This CDR3 has 17 amino acids.

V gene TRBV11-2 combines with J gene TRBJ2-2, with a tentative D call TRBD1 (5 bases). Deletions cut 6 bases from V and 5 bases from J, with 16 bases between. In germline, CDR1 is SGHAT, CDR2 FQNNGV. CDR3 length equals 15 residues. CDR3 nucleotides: TGTGCCAGCAGGGGCCGGCAGGGAAGGACCGGGGAGCTGTTTTTT. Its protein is CASRGRQGRTGELFF. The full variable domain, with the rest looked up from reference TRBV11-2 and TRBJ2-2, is EAGVAQSPRYKIIEKRQSVAFWCNPISGHATLYWYQQILGQGPKLLIQFQNNGVVDDSQLPKDRFSAERLKGVDSTLKIQPAKLEDSAVYLCASRGRQGRTGELFFGEGSRLTVL.

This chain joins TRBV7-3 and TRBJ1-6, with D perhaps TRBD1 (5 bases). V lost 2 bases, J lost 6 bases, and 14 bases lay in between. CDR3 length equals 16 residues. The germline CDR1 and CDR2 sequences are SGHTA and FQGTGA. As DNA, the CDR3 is TGTGCCAGCAGCTTATCTGAGGCAGGGCTTAATTCACCCCTCCACTTT. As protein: CASSLSEAGLNSPLHF.

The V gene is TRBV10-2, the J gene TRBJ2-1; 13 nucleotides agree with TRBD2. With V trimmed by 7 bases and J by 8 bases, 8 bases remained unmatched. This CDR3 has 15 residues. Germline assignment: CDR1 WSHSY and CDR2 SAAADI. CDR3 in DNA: TGCGCCAGCATGGGGACTAGCGGGATTCGTGATGAGCAGTTCTTC. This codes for CASMGTSGIRDEQFF.

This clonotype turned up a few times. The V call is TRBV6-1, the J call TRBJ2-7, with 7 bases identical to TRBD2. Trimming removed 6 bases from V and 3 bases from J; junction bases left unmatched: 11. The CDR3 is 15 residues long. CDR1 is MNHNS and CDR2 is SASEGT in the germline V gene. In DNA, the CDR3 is TGTGCCAGCAGAACCGAGGTGGGAGGGTTCTACGAGCAGTACTTC. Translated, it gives CASRTEVGGFYEQYF.

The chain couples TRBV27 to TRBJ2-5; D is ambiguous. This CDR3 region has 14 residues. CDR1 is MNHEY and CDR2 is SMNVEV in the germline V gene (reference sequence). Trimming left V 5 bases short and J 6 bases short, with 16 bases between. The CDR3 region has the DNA TGTGCCAGCAGTCCCTATGGATCTGAGAAGACCCAGTACTTC. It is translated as CASSPYGSEKTQYF.

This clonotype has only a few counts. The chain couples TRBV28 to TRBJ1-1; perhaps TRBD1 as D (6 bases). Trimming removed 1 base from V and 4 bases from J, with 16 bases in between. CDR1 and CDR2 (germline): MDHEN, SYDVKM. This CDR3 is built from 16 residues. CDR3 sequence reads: CASSLFFVGAPTEAFF. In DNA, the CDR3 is TGTGCCAGCAGTTTATTTTTTGTGGGGGCGCCCACTGAAGCTTTCTTT.

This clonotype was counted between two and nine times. Written as DNA, the CDR3 is TGTGCCAGCAGCTTTCGAGACCGAGGGGGAAATGAGCAGTTCTTC. It translates to CASSFRDRGGNEQFF. V is TRBV13 and J is TRBJ2-1; possible D gene TRBD1, 6 bases. Germline V gives CDR1 PRHDT, CDR2 FYEKMQ (reference sequence). V lost 3 bases to trimming and J lost 7 bases, with 16 bases between them. This CDR3 has 15 residues.

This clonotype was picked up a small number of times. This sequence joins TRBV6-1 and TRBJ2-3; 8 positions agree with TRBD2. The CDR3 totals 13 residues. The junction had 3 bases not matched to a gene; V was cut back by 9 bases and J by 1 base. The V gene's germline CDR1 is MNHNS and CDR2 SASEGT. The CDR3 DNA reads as TGTGCCAGTCGGGAGGGCGGCACAGATACGCAGTATTTT. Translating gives CASREGGTDTQYF.

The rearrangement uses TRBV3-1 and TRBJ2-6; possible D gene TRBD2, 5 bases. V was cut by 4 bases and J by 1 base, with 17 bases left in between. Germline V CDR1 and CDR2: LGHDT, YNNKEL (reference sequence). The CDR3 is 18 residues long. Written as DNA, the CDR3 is TGTGCCAGCAGCCCCAACCCGGGGAAATGGTCTGGGGCCAACGTCCTGACTTTC. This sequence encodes CASSPNPGKWSGANVLTF.

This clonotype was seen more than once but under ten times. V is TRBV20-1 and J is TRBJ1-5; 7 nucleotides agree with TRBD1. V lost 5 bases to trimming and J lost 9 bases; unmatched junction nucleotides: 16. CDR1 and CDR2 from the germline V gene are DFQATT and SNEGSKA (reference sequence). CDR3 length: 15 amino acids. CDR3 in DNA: TGCAGTGCTCCCCGGGACAGCGGGGGTCAAGGGCCCCAGCATTTT. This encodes CSAPRDSGGQGPQHF.

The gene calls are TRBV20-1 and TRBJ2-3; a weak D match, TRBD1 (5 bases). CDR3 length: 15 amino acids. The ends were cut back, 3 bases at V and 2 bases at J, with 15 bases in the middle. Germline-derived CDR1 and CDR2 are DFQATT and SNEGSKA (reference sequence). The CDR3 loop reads CSARDVVDTTDTQYF. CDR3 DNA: TGCAGTGCTAGGGACGTGGTGGACACCACAGATACGCAGTATTTT.